Shown below are 5 T cell receptor beta chains from a single sample sequenced in a study of T cells in localized non-small cell lung cancer. Using immunoSEQ multiplex PCR, the repertoire was profiled, and TCRdb retains in-frame clones only, with some absent. The sample consists of around 2,700 clones, around 20% of them appearing once. The source material was lung tumor tissue, sampled before any cancer treatment. The receptors stem from an older male donor with stage III squamous cell lung carcinoma.

This clone was detected a few times. This chain links TRBV6-8 with TRBJ1-2; TRBD1 aligns across 9 bases. J lost 4 bases, V lost 4 bases, and 10 bases had no gene match. Looked up from germline, CDR1 is MNHGY and CDR2 is SAAAGT. This CDR3 contains 16 residues. This CDR3 is CASSSTTGGAGYGYTF. For the CDR3, the DNA is TGTGCCAGCAGTTCGACAACAGGGGGCGCGGGCTATGGCTACACCTTC.

This clone was seen once. The genes are TRBV10-2 and TRBJ1-5; D uncertain. Germline loops: CDR1 WSHSY, CDR2 SAAADI. CDR3 length: 14 residues. The V and J ends lost 2 bases and 5 bases respectively, with 10 bases between them. This CDR3 reads CASSEATGYQPQHF. CDR3 coding DNA: TGCGCCAGCAGTGAGGCGACCGGCTATCAGCCCCAGCATTTT.

The gene calls are TRBV19 and TRBJ1-1; D gene unclear. The CDR3 is made up of 14 amino acids. Per the germline V gene, CDR1 is LNHDA and CDR2 is SQIVND (reference sequence). Deletions cut 0 bases from V and 0 bases from J, with 5 bases between. CDR3 sequence: CASSIDSLNTEAFF. DNA for the CDR3: TGTGCCAGTAGTATAGACAGTTTGAACACTGAAGCTTTCTTT.

This chain uses TRBV6-8 with TRBJ1-1; 10 positions match TRBD1. CDR1 is MNHGY, CDR2 SAAAGT, per germline. This CDR3 has 14 amino acids. V lost 6 bases, J lost 4 bases, and 5 bases stayed unmatched. The CDR3 loop is CASSRQGAATEAFF. CDR3 bases: TGTGCCAGCAGCCGACAGGGGGCCGCCACTGAAGCTTTCTTT.

This chain connects TRBV18 to TRBJ1-5; TRBD1 is a possible D gene (5 bases). Germline V gene lookup returns CDR1 KGHSH and CDR2 LQKENI. V was trimmed by 8 bases and J by 4 bases, leaving 12 bases between them. The CDR3 is made up of 13 amino acids. The CDR3, as DNA: TGTGCCAGCAACTCAGGGCTTAATCAGCCCCAGCATTTT. Amino acids: CASNSGLNQPQHF.